This TCR beta chain was captured in a study of blood T cell repertoires in COVID-19 (dated by TCRdb to the early 2020s). Some background on the complete study: Samples covering the acute and convalescent phases of COVID-19 were provided by collaborators in the United States, Italy and Spain. The prospective study material was composed of cDNA or gDNA derived from T cells, B-cell-depleted T cells, or PBMCs. Where HLA class I and class II types were available, the types were taken from metadata supplied by the sample provider, not from assay-based typing. The repertoires were released in a freely available public database meant as a resource for research on the immune response to SARS-CoV-2. The samples were drawn from two sources: the first 160 participants of the ongoing ImmuneRACE study, and 1,000 to 1,500 subjects contributed by 6 global collaborators. Nearly every sample came with metadata listing a de-identified subject ID, COVID-19 status, age in years and sex. Deeply sampled blood TCRbeta repertoires from subjects exposed to, actively infected with, or recovered from COVID-19 were included in the dataset. Study-level results and caveats: Clinical and demographic metadata were provided uncurated, with the amount varying by source and participant.

TCRbeta CDR3 regions were amplified from genomic DNA by means of the immunoSEQ Assay, a bias-controlled multiplex PCR. The paper's processing steps were these. Nucleated cell counts per sample were estimated from amplification of reference gene primers within the assay. Sequence reads were collapsed and filtered to measure the absolute abundance of every unique TCRbeta CDR3 rearrangement. For each sample, productive Simpson clonality was calculated as the square root of Simpson's diversity index across productive rearrangements. TCRdb obtained this table from immuneACCESS and retained in-frame rearrangements with V and J assigned. These tables miss some clones; where compared with another copy, unresolved V genes account for less than half of the shortfall, and the remainder is unexplained. V and J calls and clone size follow that table, whereas D and trimming were derived from the DNA. This sample gives approximately 240,000 clones in total; less than 85% of them show up just once. The ten largest clones add up to 4.5% to 6% of the sample.

The CDR3 holds 15 amino acids from the cysteine to the phenylalanine. The DNA shown is the 45-base CDR3, in frame from base 1. From a lookup of the germline V gene (reference sequence), CDR1 and CDR2 are LNHDA and SQIVND. At the junction V is shortened by 5 bases and J by 2 bases; bases outside the gene matches: 8. This clone was seen a handful of times. Its binding antigen is unknown. Per-nucleotide qualities are absent, and no much larger clonotype sits a single base away. Whole blood was collected in K2EDTA tubes by collaborating institutions according to the institutions' own protocols. Collaborator samples were shipped for TCRbeta analysis as frozen whole blood, isolated PBMCs, or DNA extracted from either sample type.

What was sequenced was peripheral blood. The chain links TRBV19 with TRBJ2-5, and 7 junction bases match TRBD1. The clonotype was recovered from an elderly woman with active or convalescent COVID-19. The nucleotide sequence is given as TGTGCCAGTAGTGACGGTGTGGGACAGCAAGAGACCCAGTACTTC. Its protein is CASSDGVGQQETQYF.